Below are 9 T cell receptor beta chains sequenced from a single sample in a study of blood T cell repertoires in COVID-19. Libraries were prepared by immunoSEQ multiplex PCR; TCRdb keeps only in-frame clonotypes and omits some of them. The table includes 440,000 or so clones, roughly 90% detected once. The source material was peripheral blood. The receptors shown here come from a middle-aged woman with COVID-19, enrolled during active disease.

The chain carries TRBV3-1 (or the pseudogene TRBV3-2) and TRBJ1-4; 9 bases are shared with TRBD1. This CDR3 has 14 amino acids. Germline V gene sequence: CDR1 LGHDT, CDR2 YNNKEL (reference sequence). V lost 4 bases, J lost 7 bases, and 4 bases stayed unmatched. CDR3 coding DNA: TGTGCCAGCAGCCCGGGACAGGGAGGTGAAAAACTGTTTTTT. Its translation is CASSPGQGGEKLFF.

The chain employs TRBV4-1 and TRBJ1-1; D perhaps matches TRBD1 (6 bases). The CDR3 consists of 15 residues. V was clipped by 4 bases and J by 8 bases, with 20 bases between them. Germline V gives CDR1 MGHRA, CDR2 YSYEKL. CDR3 coding DNA: TGCGCCAGCAGCCGAGAGGGGGGCGCGGGAGGCGAAGCTTTCTTT. It specifies CASSREGGAGGEAFF.

This chain joins TRBV2 and TRBJ2-5, with D possibly TRBD2 on 7 matching bases. Germline V lookup: CDR1 SNHLY, CDR2 FYNNEI. V was shortened by 4 bases and J by 5 bases, with 17 bases between the two germline ends. The CDR3 runs to 15 residues. DNA for the CDR3: TGTGCCAGCAGTGGTTGGGGGGGCCGGAGGGAGACCCAGTACTTC. It codes for CASSGWGGRRETQYF. Full variable domain (rest looked up from reference TRBV2 and TRBJ2-5): EPEVTQTPSHQVTQMGQEVILRCVPISNHLYFYWYRQILGQKVEFLVSFYNNEISEKSEIFDDQFSVERPDGSNFTLKIRSTKLEDSAMYFCASSGWGGRRETQYFGPGTRLLVL.

CDR3 loop: CASSSQGGAPYEQYF. CDR3 coding DNA: TGTGCCAGCAGCTCCCAGGGTGGGGCCCCCTACGAGCAGTACTTC. The rearrangement uses TRBV28 and TRBJ2-7; D perhaps matches TRBD1 (5 bases). The V end was cut by 6 bases, the J end by 2 bases, with 17 bases between. Germline CDR1 and CDR2: MDHEN and SYDVKM. The CDR3 spans 15 residues.

This clone was recorded once. The V gene is TRBV11-3, the J gene TRBJ2-1, with TRBD2 as a possible D gene (6 bases). This CDR3 is 16 amino acids long. Trimming left V 5 bases short and J 0 bases short, with 14 bases between. Germline V gene data show CDR1 as SGHNT and CDR2 as YENEEA. The CDR3 sequence: CASSQGAGRSYNEQFF. The CDR3 DNA sequence: TGTGCCAGCAGCCAGGGAGCGGGCCGCTCCTACAATGAGCAGTTCTTC.

This chain connects TRBV7-9 to TRBJ1-1; the D is unclear. This CDR3 contains 14 residues. Germline V CDR1 and CDR2: SEHNR, FQNEAQ (reference sequence). V gave up 4 bases and J gave up 11 bases, with 20 bases separating them. The DNA of the CDR3 is TGTGCCAGCAGCTCCAACTCCGGGTCCCTTGGGGCTTTCTTT. Amino acids: CASSSNSGSLGAFF.

The chain links TRBV4-2 to TRBJ1-2; 7 bases align to TRBD1. The CDR3 spans 17 residues. Losses at the gene ends were 3 bases for V and 3 bases for J; bases not matched to a gene: 13. Germline CDR1 is LGHNA and CDR2 is YNFKEQ. CDR3 loop: CASSQTGIRNRDYGYTF. The CDR3 DNA reads TGTGCCAGCAGCCAGACAGGGATAAGAAACCGGGACTATGGCTACACCTTC.

The rearrangement links TRBV4-1 to TRBJ1-2; D remains ambiguous. Per the germline V gene, CDR1 is MGHRA and CDR2 is YSYEKL. V was shortened by 0 bases and J by 3 bases, with 14 bases between the two germline ends. The CDR3 loop spans 16 amino acids. The CDR3 nucleotides read TGCGCCAGCAGCCAAGATGCGGGGTCTCGTCACTATGGCTACACCTTC. It specifies CASSQDAGSRHYGYTF.

This clone was recorded only once. The CDR3 coding sequence is TGTGCCACCAGTGATTCGGGAGGCGAGACCCAGTACTTC. Translating gives CATSDSGGETQYF. V is TRBV24-1 and J is TRBJ2-5; 7 bases line up with TRBD2. Germline-derived CDR1 and CDR2 are KGHDR and SFDVKD. Trimming took 2 bases from V and 5 from J; bases not matched to a gene: 1. The CDR3 has 13 amino acids.